This TCR beta chain was observed in a study of T cell repertoires in cytomegalovirus infection. At the level of the study: In public TCR beta signatures, there were indications of both CMV infection and matching HLA type. Regarding the study as a whole: Clonotypes of TCR beta that were HLA-C-restricted and CMV-specific dominated the ex vivo response. Adding up the frequency of public TCR beta families identified people who carried CMV plus the relevant HLA.

TCRdb re-called the reads through MiXCR, storing one row per CDR3 protein. The repertoire consists of approximately 76,000 distinct CDR3 sequences, with roughly 3.7% occurring once and the leading ten covering 3.5% to 6%. The table lists this clonotype with many counts. Its antigen is not known. The CDR3 runs 16 residues. With V trimmed by 4 bases and J by 0 bases, 9 bases remained unmatched. The germline gives CDR1 SQVTM, CDR2 ANQGSEA. The TCR comes from a human donor in good health (CMV status not recorded). Some clones in this sample may be carry-over from other donors' samples. The sample taken for sequencing was PBMCs. The rearrangement uses TRBV29-1 and TRBJ2-3; TRBD1 agrees at 8 bases. CDR3 bases: TGCAGCGTTGGTGGTATCAGGGGGCCCAGCACAGATACGCAGTATTTT. It is translated as CSVGGIRGPSTDTQYF.